The source of this T cell receptor (beta chain) is a study of T cells expressing NK-cell markers. The CDR3 extends over 11 amino acids. Per germline, CDR1 KGHSH and CDR2 LQKENI. TCRdb re-called the 5' RACE reads; one entry per CDR3 protein, DNA not given. This sample contains around 140,000 distinct CDR3 sequences. The V and J genes are TRBV18 and TRBJ2-1; TCRdb proposes TRBD1, but this gene call is untestable without DNA. The receptor's source is a man aged 18-30 years in good health. Sequencing was performed on blood T cells: a sorted CD56 or NKG2C T cell subset, CD4+ or CD8+ T cells, or bulk PBMC T cells (not recorded which). CDR3 residues: CASSPGQGQFF.